The source of this T cell receptor (beta chain) is a study of beta chain features in type 1 diabetes. Findings and caveats of the study: It was among patients, rather than healthy donors, that naive, central memory and Treg TCRB repertoires appeared more similar. Moderate yet significant TCRB CDR3 shortening was seen in Type 1 diabetes patients in all four CD4+ subsets. Patients and controls would share equally any PCR tilt toward shorter templates.

About this clone itself: The antigen is unknown.

Expressed TCRB transcripts were sequenced after all isolated RNA was converted to cDNA. Repertoires were generated with immunoSEQ multiplex PCR, while TCRdb's copy carries only in-frame clones and drops some. The sample consists of 500,000 to 650,000 clones, 12% of them appearing once. The CDR3 covers 17 residues. With 5 bases clipped from V and 3 bases from J, the junction kept 14 bases outside the gene matches. From germline, CDR1 is SGHNT and CDR2 YENEEA. The TCR was taken from a man younger than 40 with type 1 diabetes. The chain joins TRBV11-3 to TRBJ2-7; 9 nucleotides agree with TRBD1. Specimen: naive CD4+ T cells from blood. This CDR3 reads CASSTGTGFRGGYEQYF. CDR3 bases: TGTGCCAGCAGCACCGGGACAGGGTTTAGAGGGGGCTACGAGCAGTACTTC.